This T cell receptor (beta chain) was sequenced for a study of T cell repertoires in cytomegalovirus infection. The overall study: HLA-B-restricted CMV epitopes that are well studied, plus recently identified HLA-C-restricted ones, were used by the study.

Details on this clonotype: Its antigen remains unidentified.

The CDR3 consists of 16 residues. The germline gives CDR1 LNHNV, CDR2 YYDKDF (reference sequence). With 0 bases removed from V and 5 bases from J, the gap between germline ends came to 11 bases. TCRdb re-analysed the reads in MiXCR, keeping a single row per CDR3 protein. This sample has around 800,000 distinct CDR3 sequences, with 30% to 35% found just once. The chain uses TRBV15 and TRBJ1-6; D call uncertain. The TCR comes from a human donor in good health (CMV status not recorded). Some clones in this sample may be carry-over from other donors' samples. The input for sequencing was cultured CD8+ T cells from PBMCs, taken from culture after CMV antigen stimulation. CDR3 sequence: CATSRDRVVNNSPLHF. Written as DNA, the CDR3 is TGTGCCACCAGCAGAGATCGTGTCGTTAATAATTCACCCCTCCACTTT.